This T cell receptor beta chain was observed in a study of STAT5B mutations in CD4+ large granular lymphocyte leukemia (dated by TCRdb to the early 2020s). About the investigation overall: Among the healthy controls, the CDR3 'QG' motif was associated with a particular HLA allele. The study compared the TCRbeta repertoires of patients with CD4+ T-cell large granular lymphocyte leukemia against the TCRbeta repertoires of healthy blood donors. Flow cytometry on FACSCanto II or FACSVerse confirmed that purified fractions exceeded 95% purity among lymphocytes. Broad study findings and their caveats: Enrichment of TRBV06-family usage was observed among the top patient clones (8/27) relative to healthy controls (2/35). Each patient's main leukemic clonotypes were private, but about 27% of these clonotypes showed up at low frequency in the non-leukemic repertoires of other patients. Compared with healthy CD4+ repertoires, CD4-sorted patient repertoires appeared more clonal, and this difference remained even after the putative leukemic clones were removed. The data were not HLA-matched, and the higher clonality in CD4+ T-LGLL than in CD8+ T-LGLL could be due to the relatively small sample size.

The healthy control group was made up of more than 35 blood donors, and the Finnish Red Cross blood service supplied their buffy coats. All TCR-sequenced material derived from peripheral blood: patient blood samples and healthy donor buffy coats. Peripheral blood mononuclear cells were isolated by Ficoll-Hypaque gradient centrifugation. CD4+ cells were magnetically purified from the buffy coats of healthy controls. The Gentra Puregene Cell and Tissue kit was used for genomic DNA extraction, and quantification was performed on a Qubit 2.0 fluorometer. Concerning this clone itself: Which antigen it targets is not known. The record has no base qualities; no much larger clone is one base away.

CDR1 and CDR2 (KGHSH, LQKENI) derive from the germline V gene. Here V drops 3 bases and J drops 7 bases, and the junction holds 2 bases not matched to any gene. Taken from cysteine to phenylalanine, the CDR3 has 12 residues. Only CDR3 DNA is held: 36 bases, read in frame from base 1. TCRbeta rearrangements were sequenced from genomic DNA using the immunoSEQ assay at survey resolution. Regarding the original processing steps: In the TCR sequencing data, the lowest productive clonotype frequency that could be detected was 2.59 x 10-5. Analyses included only productive TCRbeta rearrangements, meaning complete and in-frame sequences. Simpson clonality, calculated in the immunoSEQ Analyzer version 3.0, was used as the measure of sample clonality. Based on frequency, clones were grouped as very rare, small, medium, large (1-20%) or hyperexpanded (>20%). Generation probabilities were estimated with OLGA 1.2.3, V-gene circos plots were made with VDJtools, specificities were looked up in VDJdb, and CDR3 motifs were identified with GLIPH. This immuneACCESS table, as held by TCRdb, lists in-frame sequences with V and J called but not all clones. Of the missing ones, under half trace to an unresolved V gene in checked studies; the others have no known cause. That table is the source of V, J and clone size, and D and trimming were worked out from the DNA. The sample table lists about 31,000 clones, just under 75% of them with a count of one. The ten largest clones capture around 1% of the sample.

The sample comprised CD4+ T cells from blood buffy coats. Recombination linked TRBV18 to TRBJ1-1, and 7 junction bases match TRBD1. The receptor comes from a human donor in good health. For the CDR3, the sequence is CASSPTGSEAFF. Here is the DNA: TGTGCCAGCTCACCGACAGGGAGTGAAGCTTTCTTT. The entire variable domain, with the stretches around the CDR3 drawn from the reference TRBV18 and TRBJ1-1 proteins, is NAGVMQNPRHLVRRRGQEARLRCSPMKGHSHVYWYRQLPEEGLKFMVYLQKENIIDESGMPKERFSAEFPKEGPSILRIQQVVRGDSAAYFCASSPTGSEAFFGQGTRLTVV.